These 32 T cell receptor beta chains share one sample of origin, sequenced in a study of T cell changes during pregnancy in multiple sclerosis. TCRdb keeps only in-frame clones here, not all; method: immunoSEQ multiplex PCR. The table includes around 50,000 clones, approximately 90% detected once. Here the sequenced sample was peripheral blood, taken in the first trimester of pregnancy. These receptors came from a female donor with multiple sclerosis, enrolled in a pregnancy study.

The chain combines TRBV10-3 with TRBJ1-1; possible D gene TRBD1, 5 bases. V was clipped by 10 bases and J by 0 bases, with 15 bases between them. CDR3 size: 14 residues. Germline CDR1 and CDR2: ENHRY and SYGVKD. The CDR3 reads CASGDRSMNTEAFF. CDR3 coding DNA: TGTGCCAGCGGGGACCGAAGTATGAACACTGAAGCTTTCTTT.

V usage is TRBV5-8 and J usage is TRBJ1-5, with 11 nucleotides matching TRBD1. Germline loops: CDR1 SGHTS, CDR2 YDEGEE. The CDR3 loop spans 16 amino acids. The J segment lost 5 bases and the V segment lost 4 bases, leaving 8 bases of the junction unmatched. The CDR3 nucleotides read TGTGCCAGCAGCCATTTACCGGGACAGGGGGATCAGCCCCAGCATTTT. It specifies CASSHLPGQGDQPQHF.

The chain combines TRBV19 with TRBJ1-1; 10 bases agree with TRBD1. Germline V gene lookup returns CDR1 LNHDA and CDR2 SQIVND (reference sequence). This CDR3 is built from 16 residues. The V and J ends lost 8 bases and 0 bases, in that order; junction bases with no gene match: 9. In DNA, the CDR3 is TGTGCCAGTCGAGACAGGGGGCGAAGTATGAACACTGAAGCTTTCTTT. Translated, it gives CASRDRGRSMNTEAFF.

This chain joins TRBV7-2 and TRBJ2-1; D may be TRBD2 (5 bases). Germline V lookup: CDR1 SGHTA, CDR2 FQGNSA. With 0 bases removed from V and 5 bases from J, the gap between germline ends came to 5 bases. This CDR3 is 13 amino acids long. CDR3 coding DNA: TGTGCCAGCAGCTTAGCGCGGGACAATGAGCAGTTCTTC. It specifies CASSLARDNEQFF.

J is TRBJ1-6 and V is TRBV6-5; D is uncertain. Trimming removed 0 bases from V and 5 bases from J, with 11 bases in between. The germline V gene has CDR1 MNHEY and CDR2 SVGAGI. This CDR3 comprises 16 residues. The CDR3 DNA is TGTGCCAGCAGTTACTCCCGGTATAATCATAATTCACCCCTCCACTTT. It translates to CASSYSRYNHNSPLHF.

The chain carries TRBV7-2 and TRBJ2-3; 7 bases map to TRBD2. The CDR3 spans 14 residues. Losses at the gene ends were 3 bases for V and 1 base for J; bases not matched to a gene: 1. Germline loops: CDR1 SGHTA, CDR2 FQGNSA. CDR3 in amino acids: CASSFRGGTDTQYF. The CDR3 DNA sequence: TGTGCCAGCAGCTTCCGGGGGGGCACAGATACGCAGTATTTT.

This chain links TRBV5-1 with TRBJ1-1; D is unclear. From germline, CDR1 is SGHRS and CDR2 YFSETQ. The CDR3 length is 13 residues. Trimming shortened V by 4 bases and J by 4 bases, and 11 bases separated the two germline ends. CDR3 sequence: CASSENSPTEAFF. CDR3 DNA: TGCGCCAGCAGCGAGAACAGCCCCACTGAAGCTTTCTTT.

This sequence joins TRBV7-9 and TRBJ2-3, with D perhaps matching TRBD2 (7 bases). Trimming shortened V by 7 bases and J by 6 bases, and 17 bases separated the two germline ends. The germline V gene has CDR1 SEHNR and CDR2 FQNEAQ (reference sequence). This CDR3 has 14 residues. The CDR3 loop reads CASTVAGAGDTQYF. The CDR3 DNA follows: TGTGCCAGCACGGTGGCGGGGGCTGGGGATACGCAGTATTTT.

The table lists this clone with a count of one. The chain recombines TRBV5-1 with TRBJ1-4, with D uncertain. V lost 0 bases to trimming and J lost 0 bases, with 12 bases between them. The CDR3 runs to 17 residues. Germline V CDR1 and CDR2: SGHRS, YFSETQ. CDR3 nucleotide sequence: TGCGCCAGCAGCTTGGTGGGCCCTTCACCAACTAATGAAAAACTGTTTTTT. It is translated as CASSLVGPSPTNEKLFF.

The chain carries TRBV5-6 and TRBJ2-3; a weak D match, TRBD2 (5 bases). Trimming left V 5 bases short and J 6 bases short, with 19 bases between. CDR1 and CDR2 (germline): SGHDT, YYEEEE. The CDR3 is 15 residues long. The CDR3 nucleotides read TGTGCCAGCAGGGTGAGATCCGGGATGGGTGATACGCAGTATTTT. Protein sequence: CASRVRSGMGDTQYF.

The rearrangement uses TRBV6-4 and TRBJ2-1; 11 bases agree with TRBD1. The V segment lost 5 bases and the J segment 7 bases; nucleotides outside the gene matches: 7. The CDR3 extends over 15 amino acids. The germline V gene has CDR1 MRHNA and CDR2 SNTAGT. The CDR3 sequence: CASSTGTGGGNEQFF. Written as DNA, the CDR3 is TGTGCCAGCAGTACCGGGACAGGGGGAGGGAATGAGCAGTTCTTC.

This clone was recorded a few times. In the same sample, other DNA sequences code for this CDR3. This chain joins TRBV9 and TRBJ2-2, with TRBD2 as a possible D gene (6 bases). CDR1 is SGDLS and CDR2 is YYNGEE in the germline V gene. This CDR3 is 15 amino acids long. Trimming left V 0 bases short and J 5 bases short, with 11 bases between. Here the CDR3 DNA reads TGTGCCAGCAGCGTAGAAACAGGAGGGACCGGGGAGCTGTTTTTT. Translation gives CASSVETGGTGELFF.

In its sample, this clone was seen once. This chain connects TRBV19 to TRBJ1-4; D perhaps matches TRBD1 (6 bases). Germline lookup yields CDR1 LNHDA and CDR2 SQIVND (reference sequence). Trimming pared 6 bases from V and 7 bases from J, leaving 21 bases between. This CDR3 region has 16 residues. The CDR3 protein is CASSASIRGGSEKLFF. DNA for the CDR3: TGTGCCAGTAGCGCCTCAATCCGAGGGGGAAGTGAAAAACTGTTTTTT. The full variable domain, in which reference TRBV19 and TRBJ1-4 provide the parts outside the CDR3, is DGGITQSPKYLFRKEGQNVTLSCEQNLNHDAMYWYRQDPGQGLRLIYYSQIVNDFQKGDIAEGYSVSREKKESFPLTVTSAQKNPTAFYLCASSASIRGGSEKLFFGSGTQLSVL.

In DNA, the CDR3 is TGTGCCAGCAATGGCCAGCGGGGCCAAGAGACCCAGTACTTC. Amino acid sequence: CASNGQRGQETQYF. The rearrangement links TRBV2 to TRBJ2-5, with TRBD2 matching 7 bases. The CDR3 consists of 14 residues. CDR1 is SNHLY and CDR2 is FYNNEI in the germline V gene. V dropped 7 bases and J dropped 1; count of bases not matched to a gene: 6.

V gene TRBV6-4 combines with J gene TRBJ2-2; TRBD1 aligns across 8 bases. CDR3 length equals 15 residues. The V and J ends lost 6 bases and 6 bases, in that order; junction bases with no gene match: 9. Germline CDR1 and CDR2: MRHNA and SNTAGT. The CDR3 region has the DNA TGTGCCAGCAGCAAGACAGGGGAAGCCGCCGGGGAGCTGTTTTTT. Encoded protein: CASSKTGEAAGELFF.

CDR3 sequence reads: CASSVVGESTDTQYF. CDR3 bases: TGTGCCAGCAGCGTAGTCGGGGAGAGCACAGATACGCAGTATTTT. The chain employs TRBV9 and TRBJ2-3; D perhaps matches TRBD2 (5 bases). Trimming pared 0 bases from V and 0 bases from J, leaving 8 bases between. CDR3 length: 15 amino acids. Germline-derived CDR1 and CDR2 are SGDLS and YYNGEE.

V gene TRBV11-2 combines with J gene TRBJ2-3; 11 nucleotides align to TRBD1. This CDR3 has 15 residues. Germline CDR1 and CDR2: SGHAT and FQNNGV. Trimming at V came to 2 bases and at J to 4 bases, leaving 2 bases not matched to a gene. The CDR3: CASSLRTGGADTQYF. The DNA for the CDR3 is TGTGCCAGCAGCTTACGGACAGGGGGCGCAGATACGCAGTATTTT.

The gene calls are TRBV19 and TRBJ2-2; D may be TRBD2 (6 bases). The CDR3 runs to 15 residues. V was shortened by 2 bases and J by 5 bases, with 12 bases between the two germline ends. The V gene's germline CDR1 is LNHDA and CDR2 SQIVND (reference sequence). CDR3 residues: CASSIPRDWTGELFF. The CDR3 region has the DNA TGTGCCAGTAGTATACCCAGGGACTGGACCGGGGAGCTGTTTTTT. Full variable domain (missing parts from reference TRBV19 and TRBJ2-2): DGGITQSPKYLFRKEGQNVTLSCEQNLNHDAMYWYRQDPGQGLRLIYYSQIVNDFQKGDIAEGYSVSREKKESFPLTVTSAQKNPTAFYLCASSIPRDWTGELFFGEGSRLTVL.

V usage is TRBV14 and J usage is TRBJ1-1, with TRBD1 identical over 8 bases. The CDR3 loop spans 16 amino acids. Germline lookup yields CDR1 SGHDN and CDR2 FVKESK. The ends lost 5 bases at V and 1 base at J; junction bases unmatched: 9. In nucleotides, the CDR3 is TGTGCCAGCAGCGGGGGACAGGTCCGGCGGAACACTGAAGCTTTCTTT. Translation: CASSGGQVRRNTEAFF.

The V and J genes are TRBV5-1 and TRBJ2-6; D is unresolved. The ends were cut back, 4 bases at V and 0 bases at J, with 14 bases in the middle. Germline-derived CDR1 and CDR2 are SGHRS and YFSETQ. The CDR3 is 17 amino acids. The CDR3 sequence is CASSMLPQSSGANVLTF. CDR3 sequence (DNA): TGCGCCAGCAGCATGCTACCGCAATCCTCTGGGGCCAACGTCCTGACTTTC.

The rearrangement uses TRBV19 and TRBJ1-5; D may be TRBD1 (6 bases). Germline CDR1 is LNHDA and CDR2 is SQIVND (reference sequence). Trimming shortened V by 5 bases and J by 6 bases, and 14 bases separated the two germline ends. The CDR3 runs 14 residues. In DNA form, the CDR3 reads TGTGCCAGTAGTTACAGGGATTTGGGTCAGCCCCAGCATTTT. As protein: CASSYRDLGQPQHF.

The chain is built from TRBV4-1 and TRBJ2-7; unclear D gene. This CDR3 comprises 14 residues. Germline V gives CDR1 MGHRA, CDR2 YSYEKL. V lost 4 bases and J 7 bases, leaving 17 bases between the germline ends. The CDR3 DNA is TGCGCCAGCAGCCCCTCGATTGTAGTCTTGGAGCAGTACTTC. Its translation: CASSPSIVVLEQYF.

The CDR3 nucleotides read TGTGCCAGCAGCGCCGGAGTTGGGCAGGGCGTTTCACCCCTCCACTTT. The encoded protein is CASSAGVGQGVSPLHF. This chain uses TRBV9 with TRBJ1-6; TRBD1 is a possible D gene (5 bases). This CDR3 comprises 16 residues. V gave up 3 bases and J gave up 9 bases, with 19 bases separating them. Germline CDR1 reads SGDLS; CDR2 reads YYNGEE.

This chain's CDR3 is CASRLFGGDYEQYF. The DNA for the CDR3 is TGTGCCAGCAGGCTCTTCGGGGGGGACTACGAGCAGTACTTC. V gene TRBV6-5 combines with J gene TRBJ2-7; 8 nucleotides agree with TRBD2. Germline assignment: CDR1 MNHEY and CDR2 SVGAGI. Unmatched junction bases numbered 7, after V lost 6 bases and J lost 3 bases. CDR3 length: 14 amino acids.

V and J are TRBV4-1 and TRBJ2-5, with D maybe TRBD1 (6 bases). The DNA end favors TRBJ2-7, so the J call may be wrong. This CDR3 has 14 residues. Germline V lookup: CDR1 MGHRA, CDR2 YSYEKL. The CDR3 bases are TGCGCCAGCAGCCCACGACAGGATAACTACGAGCAGTACTTC. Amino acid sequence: CASSPRQDNYEQYF.

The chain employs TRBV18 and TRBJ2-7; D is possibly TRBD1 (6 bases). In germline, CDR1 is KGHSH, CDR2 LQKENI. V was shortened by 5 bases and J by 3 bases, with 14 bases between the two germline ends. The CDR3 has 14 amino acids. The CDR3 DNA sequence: TGTGCCAGCTCATACAATACAGGGAGCTACGAGCAGTACTTC. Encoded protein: CASSYNTGSYEQYF.

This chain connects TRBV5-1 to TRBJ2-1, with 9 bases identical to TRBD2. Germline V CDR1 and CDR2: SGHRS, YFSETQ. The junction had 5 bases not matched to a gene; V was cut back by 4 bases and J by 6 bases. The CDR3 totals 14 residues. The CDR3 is CASSKRAGGNEQFF. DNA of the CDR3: TGCGCCAGCAGCAAGCGAGCGGGGGGCAATGAGCAGTTCTTC.

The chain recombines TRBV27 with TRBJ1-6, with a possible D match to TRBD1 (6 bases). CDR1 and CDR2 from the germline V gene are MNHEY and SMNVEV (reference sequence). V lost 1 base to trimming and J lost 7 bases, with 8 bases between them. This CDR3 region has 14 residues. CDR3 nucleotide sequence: TGTGCCAGCAGTTTATGGGGGGGCAATTCACCCCTCCACTTT. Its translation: CASSLWGGNSPLHF.

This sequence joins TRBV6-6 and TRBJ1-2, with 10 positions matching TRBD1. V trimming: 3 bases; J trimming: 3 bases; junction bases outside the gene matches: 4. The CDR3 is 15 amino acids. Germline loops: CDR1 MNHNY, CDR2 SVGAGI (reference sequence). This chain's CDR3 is CASSYPGTGDYGYTF. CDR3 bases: TGTGCCAGCAGTTATCCCGGGACAGGGGACTATGGCTACACCTTC.

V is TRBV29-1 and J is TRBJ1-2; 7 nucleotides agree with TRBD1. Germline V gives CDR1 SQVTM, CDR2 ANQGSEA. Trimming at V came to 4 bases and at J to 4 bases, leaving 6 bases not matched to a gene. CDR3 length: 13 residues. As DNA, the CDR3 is TGCAGCGTTGCACAGGGGTTCGGCTATGGCTACACCTTC. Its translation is CSVAQGFGYGYTF.

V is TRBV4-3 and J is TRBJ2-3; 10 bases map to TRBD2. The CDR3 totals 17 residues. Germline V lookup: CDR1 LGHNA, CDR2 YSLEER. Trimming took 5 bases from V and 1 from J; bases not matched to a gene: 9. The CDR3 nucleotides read TGCGCCAGCAGCGGACTCCTAGGGACTAGCGGCACAGATACGCAGTATTTT. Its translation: CASSGLLGTSGTDTQYF.

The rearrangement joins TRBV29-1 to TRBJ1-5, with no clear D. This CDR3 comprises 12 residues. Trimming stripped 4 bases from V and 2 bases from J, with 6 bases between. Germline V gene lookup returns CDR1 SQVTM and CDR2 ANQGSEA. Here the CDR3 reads CSVVSGNQPQHF. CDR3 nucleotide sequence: TGCAGCGTTGTTTCGGGCAATCAGCCCCAGCATTTT. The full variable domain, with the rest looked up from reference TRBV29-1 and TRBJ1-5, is SAVISQKPSRDICQRGTSLTIQCQVDSQVTMMFWYRQQPGQSLTLIATANQGSEATYESGFVIDKFPISRPNLTFSTLTVSNMSPEDSSIYLCSVVSGNQPQHFGDGTRLSIL.